The clone carrying this T cell receptor beta chain was observed once. Its antigen is unknown. These data belong to a study of graft-versus-host responses after intestinal transplantation. This CDR3 spans 11 amino acids. Germline values: CDR1 DFQATT, CDR2 SNEGSKA (reference sequence). TCRdb's copy holds only in-frame clones and misses some; the assay was immunoSEQ multiplex PCR. The sample gives about 48,000 clones, 80% to 95% of which show up once; 2% to 2.5% is in the top ten. This rearrangement joins TRBV20-1 to TRBJ1-6, with D possibly TRBD1 on 5 matching bases. The receptor's source is a human donor who was the organ donor for an intestinal transplant. This sample comprised unstimulated CD4+ T cells sorted from spleen or lymph node cells, obtained before transplant. CDR3 protein: CTGIYNSPLHF. In nucleotides, the CDR3 is TGCACAGGGATATATAATTCACCCCTCCACTTT.